What follows is one T cell receptor (beta chain) and its context. Its antigen remains unidentified. The source of the sample is a study of shared clonotypes between healthy human individuals. Regarding the study as a whole: Rarefaction indicated that sorted-subset sequencing remained incomplete although depth was large. The study found roughly 5% of naive CD4 clonotypes shared across several donors.

The V and J ends lost 6 bases and 10 bases, in that order; junction bases with no gene match: 4. CDR3 length equals 10 residues. Germline V gives CDR1 DFQATT, CDR2 SNEGSKA (reference sequence). Clones were read by immunoSEQ multiplex PCR, and TCRdb kept only the in-frame ones, dropping some. The repertoire holds roughly 2.5 million clones, with 90% to 95% as singletons. The sequence came from a man aged 18 to 29 in good health. The genes are TRBV20-1 and TRBJ1-1; 8 bases fit TRBD1. The source material was naive CD4+ T cells sorted from blood. Subset denoted: CD45RA+ positively selected. In nucleotides, the CDR3 is TGCAGTGCATTTGACAGGGGAGCTTTCTTT. This codes for CSAFDRGAFF.